The clone carrying this TCR beta chain has only a few counts. What it binds is not known. A multiplex PCR was run with 60 Vbeta primers and 13 Jbeta primers. The method was immunoSEQ multiplex PCR; TCRdb's version includes in-frame clones alone and lacks a portion of them. The table includes 190,000 or so clones, around 86% detected once. The data derive from a study of cytomegalovirus exposure and HLA in healthy donors. Study-wide background: The study placed 70% to 90% of its 398 genotyped donors in the Caucasian-associated ancestry cluster.

General study results and limits: Analysis was carried out at a later point, and it linked a missense DCLRE1C variant to TCR beta V- and J-gene trimming. What a later analysis showed was that several of the most significant clusters appeared linked to common viral pathogens.

CDR1 and CDR2 (germline): MRHNA, SNTAGT. CDR3 length: 17 amino acids. V was pared by 6 bases and J by 9 bases, with 14 bases of the junction left unmatched. The TCR sequence derives from a man aged 50-60 years in good health and CMV-seronegative. The chain carries TRBV6-4 and TRBJ2-1; TRBD2 matches 13 bases. The specimen sequenced was PBMCs. CDR3 DNA: TGTGCCAGCAGCCCCGAGGTTGGGACTAGCGGGGTGAGTGAGCAGTTCTTC. It yields the protein CASSPEVGTSGVSEQFF.